The clone carrying this T cell receptor (beta chain) was picked up one time. The entry originates in a study of control samples from healthy donors and cancer patients. CDR1 and CDR2 from the germline V gene are SGHDT and YYEEEE. CDR3 length: 16 residues. V was trimmed by 2 bases and J by 0 bases, leaving 12 bases between them. Clones were read by immunoSEQ multiplex PCR, and TCRdb kept only the in-frame ones, dropping some. The table includes around 20,000 clones, about 85% detected once. The sequence derives from a man aged 55 to 70 with head and neck cancer. The V call is TRBV5-6, the J call TRBJ1-5; D gene ambiguous. Specimen: PBMCs. CDR3 coding DNA: TGTGCCAGCAGCTTATTCAACATCTATAGCAATCAGCCCCAGCATTTT. Its translation is CASSLFNIYSNQPQHF.